The rows below give T cell receptor beta chains drawn from one sample of a study of cytomegalovirus exposure and HLA in healthy donors. This table comes from immunoSEQ multiplex PCR, and its TCRdb copy is limited to in-frame clones, with some not included. Counted here are about 99,000 clones, around 77% occurring once; the ten biggest clones make up around 3.2%. Material for sequencing was PBMCs. The receptors were sampled from a man between 35 and 55 years old in good health and CMV-seronegative. The CDR3 runs from the conserved cysteine through the conserved F or W. The order of the fields is clone size, J gene, D gene, V gene, CDR3 protein, CDR3 DNA. D genes are given only for firm matches. Clone size, where shown, is once, few, many, or a class for clones that have expanded.

size: few
J: TRBJ1-4
D: TRBD1
V: TRBV5-1
CDR3: CASSSTRQGKLFF
DNA: TGCGCCAGCAGCTCGACAAGACAGGGTAAACTGTTTTTT

size: few
J: TRBJ1-6
D: TRBD1
V: TRBV29-1
CDR3: CSVSQGLDSPLHF
DNA: TGCAGCGTTTCACAGGGGTTAGATTCACCCCTCCACTTT

size: few
J: TRBJ1-4
D: .
V: TRBV2
CDR3: CASSVTGANEKLFF
DNA: TGTGCCAGCAGCGTGACGGGGGCTAATGAAAAACTGTTTTTT

size: .
J: TRBJ1-3
D: .
V: TRBV9
CDR3: CASSVGGGNTIYF
DNA: TGTGCCAGCAGCGTAGGAGGAGGAAACACCATATATTTT

size: .
J: TRBJ1-2
D: .
V: TRBV11-2
CDR3: CASSLDTNYGYTF
DNA: TGTGCCAGCAGCTTAGACACTAACTATGGCTACACCTTC

size: .
J: TRBJ2-7
D: TRBD2
V: TRBV30
CDR3: CAWSPWRGSSYEQYF
DNA: TGTGCCTGGAGTCCCTGGCGGGGGAGCTCCTACGAGCAGTACTTC

size: .
J: TRBJ2-3
D: TRBD2
V: TRBV5-1
CDR3: CASTLRALAGSTDTQYF
DNA: TGCGCCAGCACCTTGCGGGCACTAGCGGGTAGCACAGATACGCAGTATTTT

size: once
J: TRBJ2-7
D: TRBD2
V: TRBV7-2
CDR3: CASSLGVAGPYEQYF
DNA: TGTGCCAGCAGCTTAGGGGTAGCGGGGCCCTACGAGCAGTACTTC

size: .
J: TRBJ1-5
D: TRBD1
V: TRBV4-1
CDR3: CASSLEFTGAGNQPQHF
DNA: TGCGCCAGCAGCCTAGAATTTACAGGGGCGGGCAATCAGCCCCAGCATTTT

size: .
J: TRBJ1-1
D: TRBD1
V: TRBV29-1
CDR3: CSVEGLSGGDTEAFF
DNA: TGCAGCGTTGAAGGACTGTCAGGGGGTGACACTGAAGCTTTCTTT

size: once
J: TRBJ1-5
D: .
V: TRBV4-1
CDR3: CASSQNPVMGASNQPQHF
DNA: TGCGCCAGCAGCCAAAACCCCGTGATGGGGGCAAGCAATCAGCCCCAGCATTTT

size: .
J: TRBJ2-3
D: TRBD2
V: TRBV30
CDR3: CAWSGGGDTQYF
DNA: TGTGCCTGGAGCGGGGGGGGAGATACGCAGTATTTT

size: .
J: TRBJ2-1
D: TRBD2
V: TRBV9
CDR3: CASSPLAGGGGEQFF
DNA: TGTGCCAGCAGCCCACTAGCGGGAGGGGGGGGTGAGCAGTTCTTC

size: .
J: TRBJ1-5
D: TRBD1
V: TRBV6-6
CDR3: CASSSGTELHQPQHF
DNA: TGTGCCAGCAGTTCCGGGACAGAACTTCATCAGCCCCAGCATTTT

size: .
J: TRBJ2-3
D: .
V: TRBV10-1
CDR3: CASSDERGSHPGNSSDTQYF
DNA: TGCGCCAGCAGTGACGAACGGGGGTCGCACCCCGGGAATTCCTCAGATACGCAGTATTTT

size: .
J: TRBJ1-5
D: .
V: TRBV7-9
CDR3: CASSLRRDQPQHF
DNA: TGTGCCAGCAGCTTACGCAGGGATCAGCCCCAGCATTTT

size: .
J: TRBJ1-2
D: .
V: TRBV7-3
CDR3: CASSLMGQGDGYTF
DNA: TGTGCCAGCAGCTTAATGGGACAAGGAGATGGCTACACCTTC

size: .
J: TRBJ2-7
D: TRBD2
V: TRBV2
CDR3: CASRVGRYEQYF
DNA: TGTGCCAGCAGAGTCGGGAGGTACGAGCAGTACTTC

size: .
J: TRBJ1-5
D: TRBD1
V: TRBV18
CDR3: CASSPIGSSGGSNQPQHF
DNA: TGTGCCAGCTCACCAATTGGATCGTCAGGGGGCAGCAATCAGCCCCAGCATTTT

size: .
J: TRBJ2-1
D: TRBD2
V: TRBV4-2
CDR3: CASSPGGTNNEQFF
DNA: TGTGCCAGCAGCCCGGGGGGGACCAACAATGAGCAGTTCTTC

size: .
J: TRBJ2-7
D: TRBD1
V: TRBV7-8
CDR3: CASSPGQGASYEQYF
DNA: TGTGCCAGCAGCCCAGGACAGGGGGCGTCCTACGAGCAGTACTTC

size: once
J: TRBJ2-1
D: .
V: TRBV5-1
CDR3: CASSLRPSGEYNEQFF
DNA: TGCGCCAGCAGCTTGCGTCCGTCGGGGGAGTACAATGAGCAGTTCTTC

size: .
J: TRBJ2-5
D: .
V: TRBV18
CDR3: CASSPPGRGQETQYF
DNA: TGTGCCAGCTCACCACCTGGCAGGGGCCAAGAGACCCAGTACTTC

size: .
J: TRBJ2-2
D: TRBD2
V: TRBV13
CDR3: CASSLDGGRANGELFF
DNA: TGTGCCAGCAGCTTAGACGGCGGGAGGGCCAACGGGGAGCTGTTTTTT

size: .
J: TRBJ1-1
D: TRBD1
V: TRBV14
CDR3: CASSQDLGGQLNTEAFF
DNA: TGTGCCAGCAGCCAAGATTTGGGGGGACAGCTGAACACTGAAGCTTTCTTT

size: .
J: TRBJ2-7
D: TRBD1
V: TRBV4-1
CDR3: CASSLDRDSYEQYF
DNA: TGCGCCAGCAGCCTCGACAGGGACTCCTACGAGCAGTACTTC

size: .
J: TRBJ1-6
D: .
V: TRBV28
CDR3: CASSLETDNSPLHF
DNA: TGTGCCAGCAGTTTAGAGACAGATAATTCACCCCTCCACTTT

size: .
J: TRBJ1-5
D: .
V: TRBV28
CDR3: CASNLPPLHHF
DNA: TGTGCCAGCAACCTACCGCCACTTCACCATTTT

size: .
J: TRBJ1-1
D: .
V: TRBV5-1
CDR3: CASSLDVTNEAFF
DNA: TGCGCCAGCAGCTTGGATGTGACTAATGAAGCTTTCTTT